This record concerns one T cell receptor beta chain sequence. This clonotype occurred many times. Its antigen is still unknown. One base away there is no much larger clone; base qualities are not given. The sample comes from a study of T cells in Graves' hyperthyroidism and ophthalmopathy (dated by TCRdb to about 2019). Describing the broader study: Peripheral blood samples were taken at the time of initial diagnosis, prior to any treatment. TCR V-J signatures able to tell the groups apart were searched for in a discovery cohort of some 100 patients, of whom more than 40 had Graves' ophthalmopathy and around 56 had stable Graves' hyperthyroidism. An independent validation cohort of fewer than 20 hyperthyroidism patients and about 16 patients who later progressed to ophthalmopathy tested prospective prediction of ophthalmopathy. The 100 discovery patients were randomly split 7:3 into training and test sets. Thyroid tissue and blood T-cell repertoires from six or seven Graves' hyperthyroidism patients were also compared in the study. After sampling, hyperthyroidism patients received methimazole starting at 30 mg daily, and ophthalmopathy patients received high-dose intravenous methylprednisolone. According to the paper, TCR Vbeta CDR3 sequencing was carried out on about 140 peripheral blood samples, which came from 40 to 45 ophthalmopathy, under 80 hyperthyroidism and around 17 progressor patients. The research as a whole found: Sample size was not statistically predetermined, and blinding of investigators to group allocation was not performed. During validation, the model predicted progression to ophthalmopathy a median of about 6.3 months ahead of onset, with more than 60% sensitivity and roughly 72% specificity. Ophthalmopathy was separated from stable hyperthyroidism by a 13 V-J signature model, with approximately 85% sensitivity and approximately 81% specificity obtained in cross-validation and 80%/75% obtained in testing. Blood samples also contained most of the expanded thyroid clonotypes (frequency above 0.001), which suggests that blood repertoires may reflect thyroid immune responses.

A patient counted as having stable Graves' hyperthyroidism if no progression to ophthalmopathy occurred over 18 months of follow-up. Hyperthyroidism patients were newly diagnosed, had a disease duration of under 2 months, and were aged 18 to 65 years. The study excluded patients with uncontrolled infections, other autoimmune diseases, pregnancy or lactation. Diagnoses were based on clinical symptoms, serum thyroxine and TRAb, thyroid ultrasound and orbital computed tomography. PBMCs were separated from about 10 ml of fresh peripheral blood using Ficoll-Paque density gradient centrifugation. Total RNA was extracted with Trizol reagent, and quality was checked on an Agilent 2100 Bioanalyzer. TCR beta CDR3 regions were amplified from RNA transcripts. The first round of RT-PCR for the TCR CDR3 was performed with the HTBI primer set and the Qiagen OneStep RT-PCR kit. A second multiplex PCR round built the libraries, followed by size selection and purification. Paired-end sequencing of the libraries was performed with 100 bp reads on an Illumina HiSeq2000. In the original analysis: SOAPnuke was used to process the raw data, throwing out any read that contained adapters or uncalled bases, had a mean Phred below 15, or lacked an exact constant-primer or identifier match. High-quality paired reads were merged using COPE v1.2.5, and each unique nucleotide sequence was defined as a clonotype. MiTCR v1.1 was used to align clonotypes to the IMGT TRBV, TRBD and TRBJ reference segments. Only V-J combinations with frequency above 0.0001, covering about 99% of repertoires, were analysed. A TCS score was defined as the ratio between F50 (clonal expansion) and ExV (chaos), using BLOSUM62-based TCRdist between CDR3 peptides within each V-J. Welch's t-statistics and random forest reduced roughly 530 V-J features to 13, which were used in a naive Bayes classifier (R e1071). TCRdb reprocessed the public reads (quality trimming at Q25 with fastp, clone calling with MiXCR) and kept in-frame beta chains. Each record represents a unique CDR3 protein, reported with the most common genes and DNA among its rows. These V and J calls originate from TCRdb's pipeline instead of the authors' own analysis. The sample records around 200,000 distinct CDR3 sequences, approximately 16% of which are singletons. Of the sample, roughly two fifths falls within the top ten clones.

The sequenced material came from blood. This clonotype originated in a man aged 40-50 years with Graves' hyperthyroidism.

The bases are TGCGCCAGCAGCTTGTGGTTTGGGGATACGCAGTATTTT. It codes for CASSLWFGDTQYF. Recombination connected TRBV5-1 to TRBJ2-3; confidence is insufficient to name the D gene. According to the germline V gene, CDR1 reads SGHRS and CDR2 reads YFSETQ. The CDR3 has 13 amino acids, counting the end cysteine and phenylalanine. Left in the record is the CDR3 DNA by itself, 39 bases read in frame from the first base. V and J lose 1 base and 6 bases, and a span of 9 bases separates them.